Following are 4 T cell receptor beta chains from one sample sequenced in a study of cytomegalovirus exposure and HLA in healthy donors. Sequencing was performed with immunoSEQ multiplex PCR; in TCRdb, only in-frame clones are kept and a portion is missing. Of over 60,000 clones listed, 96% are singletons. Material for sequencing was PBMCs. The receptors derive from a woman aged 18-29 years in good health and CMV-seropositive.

The CDR3 spells CASSLNPRAAGNTIYF. DNA for the CDR3: TGTGCCAGCAGCTTAAATCCGAGGGCGGCTGGAAACACCATATATTTT. The V and J genes are TRBV11-2 and TRBJ1-3; D gene uncertain. Germline lookup yields CDR1 SGHAT and CDR2 FQNNGV. The CDR3 is 16 amino acids. Trimming stripped 2 bases from V and 2 bases from J, with 13 bases between.

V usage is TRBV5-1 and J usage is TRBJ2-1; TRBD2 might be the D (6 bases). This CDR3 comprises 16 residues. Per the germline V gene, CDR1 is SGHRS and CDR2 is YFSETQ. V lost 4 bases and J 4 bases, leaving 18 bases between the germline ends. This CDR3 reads CASSPGGSGTYNEQFF. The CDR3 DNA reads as TGCGCCAGCAGCCCCGGTGGTAGCGGCACTTACAATGAGCAGTTCTTC.

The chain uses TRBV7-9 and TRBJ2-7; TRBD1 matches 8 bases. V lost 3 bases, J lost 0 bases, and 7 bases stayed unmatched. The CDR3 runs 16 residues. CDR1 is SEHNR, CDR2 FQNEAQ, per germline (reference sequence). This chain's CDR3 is CASSLSPDRGSYEQYF. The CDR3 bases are TGTGCCAGCAGCTTGAGCCCCGACAGGGGCTCCTACGAGCAGTACTTC. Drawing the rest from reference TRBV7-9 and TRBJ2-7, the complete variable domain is DTGVSQNPRHKITKRGQNVTFRCDPISEHNRLYWYRQTLGQGPEFLTYFQNEAQLEKSRLLSDRFSAERPKGSFSTLEIQRTEQGDSAMYLCASSLSPDRGSYEQYFGPGTRLTVT.

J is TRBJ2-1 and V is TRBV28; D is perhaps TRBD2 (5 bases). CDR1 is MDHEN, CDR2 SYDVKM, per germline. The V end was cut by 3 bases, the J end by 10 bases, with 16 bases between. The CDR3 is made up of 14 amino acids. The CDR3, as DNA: TGTGCCAGCAGTTTCCAAGTGGAGGTCGGAGAGCAGTTCTTC. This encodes CASSFQVEVGEQFF.